Each of the 27 T cell receptor beta chains below was sequenced from the same sample in a study of cytomegalovirus exposure and HLA in healthy donors. This PCR relied on a set of 60 Vbeta primers and 13 Jbeta primers. TCRdb's table, derived via immunoSEQ multiplex PCR, lists solely in-frame clones and lacks some. The top ten clones hold 2.5% to 3.5% of a sample with 90,000 to 150,000 clones, 78% of them seen once. The sequenced material came from PBMCs. The receptors shown here come from a woman younger than 45 in good health and CMV-seropositive.

The rearrangement links TRBV4-2 to TRBJ2-7, with unresolved D. The length of the CDR3 is 15 residues. Trimming stripped 4 bases from V and 0 bases from J, with 13 bases between. Germline CDR1 LGHNA, CDR2 YNFKEQ. CDR3 nucleotides: TGTGCCAGCAGCCGGTCGTCGGTAAGCTCCTACGAGCAGTACTTC. Protein: CASSRSSVSSYEQYF.

This clone has more than one count but fewer than ten. The rearrangement uses TRBV27 and TRBJ2-1; TRBD1 matches 9 bases. The CDR3 has 16 residues. Per the germline V gene, CDR1 is MNHEY and CDR2 is SMNVEV (reference sequence). Trimming took 5 bases from V and 3 from J; bases not matched to a gene: 8. CDR3 region: CASSTRTGENYNEQFF. The DNA of the CDR3 is TGTGCCAGCAGTACACGGACAGGGGAGAACTACAATGAGCAGTTCTTC.

CDR3 coding DNA: TGTGCCAGCAGTTTACCAACGGGAGTCAGCAGGAACACTGAAGCTTTCTTT. This translates into CASSLPTGVSRNTEAFF. The V call is TRBV28, the J call TRBJ1-1; D not certain. V shed 2 bases and J shed 1 base, with 17 bases lying between them. Germline V gene sequence: CDR1 MDHEN, CDR2 SYDVKM. The CDR3 sequence is 17 residues long.

This sequence joins TRBV29-1 and TRBJ1-1, with 7 bases matching TRBD1. In germline, CDR1 is SQVTM, CDR2 ANQGSEA. Losses at the gene ends were 8 bases for V and 6 bases for J; bases not matched to a gene: 12. This CDR3 contains 13 residues. CDR3 in amino acids: CSTLTGTVSEAFF. The CDR3 nucleotides read TGCAGCACACTAACCGGGACAGTCTCTGAAGCTTTCTTT.

V usage is TRBV7-2 and J usage is TRBJ1-1; tentatively, D is TRBD1 (6 bases). The CDR3 has 14 amino acids. Trimming left V 7 bases short and J 3 bases short, with 15 bases between. Germline-derived CDR1 and CDR2 are SGHTA and FQGNSA. CDR3 loop: CASNFGRGDTEAFF. The CDR3 nucleotides read TGTGCCAGCAACTTTGGCAGGGGAGACACTGAAGCTTTCTTT.

Only a few counts were recorded for this clone. DNA for the CDR3: TGCGCCAGCAGCCAAGATCCCAGCGGGGGGAGAGTTTTGTACTTC. As protein: CASSQDPSGGRVLYF. The chain combines TRBV4-1 with TRBJ2-5; 9 nucleotides agree with TRBD2. Germline trimming cut 0 bases from V and 13 bases from J; bases unmatched to any gene: 12. The length of the CDR3 is 15 residues. Per the germline V gene, CDR1 is MGHRA and CDR2 is YSYEKL.

V and J are TRBV11-2 and TRBJ1-1; D is undetermined. The CDR3 has 13 residues. V dropped 7 bases and J dropped 5 bases, with 14 bases sitting between them. Germline assignment: CDR1 SGHAT and CDR2 FQNNGV. The chain's CDR3 is CASTNTGWTEAFF. CDR3 DNA: TGTGCCAGCACCAACACCGGGTGGACTGAAGCTTTCTTT.

This rearrangement joins TRBV5-4 to TRBJ2-7, with 7 bases that match TRBD1. The V segment lost 4 bases and the J segment 4 bases; nucleotides outside the gene matches: 8. The CDR3 is 14 amino acids. Per the germline V gene, CDR1 is SGHNT and CDR2 is YYREEE (reference sequence). CDR3 in amino acids: CASSPDPGGYEQYF. The DNA of the CDR3 is TGTGCCAGCAGCCCCGACCCAGGGGGATACGAGCAGTACTTC. The full variable domain, in which reference TRBV5-4 and TRBJ2-7 provide the parts outside the CDR3, is ETGVTQSPTHLIKTRGQQVTLRCSSQSGHNTVSWYQQALGQGPQFIFQYYREEENGRGNFPPRFSGLQFPNYSSELNVNALELDDSALYLCASSPDPGGYEQYFGPGTRLTVT.

The DNA of the CDR3 is TGTGCCTGGAGTCTAGGGGGCATCTACGAGCAGTACTTC. Protein sequence: CAWSLGGIYEQYF. This rearrangement joins TRBV30 to TRBJ2-5; 7 bases match TRBD1. The J call may be incorrect, as the DNA end agrees better with TRBJ2-7. Germline-derived CDR1 and CDR2 are GTSNPN and SVGIG (reference sequence). The CDR3 sequence is 13 residues long.

The V and J genes are TRBV5-1 and TRBJ2-3; 7 nucleotides align to TRBD2. The junction had 4 bases not matched to a gene; V was cut back by 7 bases and J by 2 bases. Germline values: CDR1 SGHRS, CDR2 YFSETQ. This CDR3 has 13 residues. CDR3 region: CASQRGPTDTQYF. The CDR3 coding sequence is TGCGCCAGCCAGCGGGGCCCCACAGATACGCAGTATTTT. Filled out from reference TRBV5-1 and TRBJ2-3, the complete variable domain reads KAGVTQTPRYLIKTRGQQVTLSCSPISGHRSVSWYQQTPGQGLQFLFEYFSETQRNKGNFPGRFSGRQFSNSRSEMNVSTLELGDSALYLCASQRGPTDTQYFGPGTRLTVL.

The chain couples TRBV4-1 to TRBJ2-1; 7 nucleotides line up with TRBD2. Looked up from germline, CDR1 is MGHRA and CDR2 is YSYEKL. The CDR3 is 16 residues long. V lost 4 bases to trimming and J lost 5 bases; unmatched junction nucleotides: 11. The CDR3 nucleotides are TGCGCCAGCAGCCCAGCTCAGAGCGGGGCAGACAATGAGCAGTTCTTC. Translation gives CASSPAQSGADNEQFF.

This chain connects TRBV30 to TRBJ1-1; TRBD1 agrees at 9 bases. The germline V gene has CDR1 GTSNPN and CDR2 SVGIG (reference sequence). This CDR3 contains 14 residues. V lost 3 bases and J lost 5; bases outside the gene matches: 7. The CDR3 DNA follows: TGTGCCTGGAGGGGGACAGGGTTGGTGACTGAAGCTTTCTTT. It is translated as CAWRGTGLVTEAFF.

The chain combines TRBV9 with TRBJ2-3, with a tentative D call TRBD2 (6 bases). The V and J ends lost 0 bases and 4 bases respectively, with 15 bases between them. Germline CDR1 and CDR2: SGDLS and YYNGEE. The CDR3 is made up of 16 amino acids. The CDR3 nucleotides are TGTGCCAGCAGCGTAGAGCGGGCTTTAGCCTCAGATACGCAGTATTTT. Its protein product is CASSVERALASDTQYF.

This chain connects TRBV18 to TRBJ1-4; a weak D match, TRBD1 (6 bases). The CDR3 loop spans 17 amino acids. Germline CDR1 and CDR2: KGHSH and LQKENI. V lost 2 bases, J lost 0 bases, and 13 bases lay in between. The CDR3 coding sequence is TGTGCCAGCTCACCAACCAAACAGGGCGCAACTAATGAAAAACTGTTTTTT. Its protein is CASSPTKQGATNEKLFF. The variable domain in full, completed from reference TRBV18 and TRBJ1-4, reads NAGVMQNPRHLVRRRGQEARLRCSPMKGHSHVYWYRQLPEEGLKFMVYLQKENIIDESGMPKERFSAEFPKEGPSILRIQQVVRGDSAAYFCASSPTKQGATNEKLFFGSGTQLSVL.

This chain connects TRBV6-5 to TRBJ1-4; maybe TRBD1 (6 bases). The CDR3 is 16 amino acids. Between the trimmed V and J ends, which lost 0 bases and 6 bases, there was a span of 14 bases. The germline CDR1 and CDR2 sequences are MNHEY and SVGAGI. The CDR3 DNA sequence: TGTGCCAGCAGTTACTCTACGGGACAAGGCGATGAAAAACTGTTTTTT. The encoded protein is CASSYSTGQGDEKLFF.

This CDR3 reads CASSRTSGGEQFF. CDR3 DNA: TGTGCCAGCAGCCGGACTAGCGGGGGTGAGCAGTTCTTC. The chain recombines TRBV2 with TRBJ2-1, with 13 bases aligning to TRBD2. Trimming cost V 6 bases and J 9 bases; bases outside gene matches: 2. CDR3 length: 13 residues. The germline V gene has CDR1 SNHLY and CDR2 FYNNEI.

This chain joins TRBV11-2 and TRBJ2-3, with 10 bases lining up with TRBD2. V lost 0 bases and J lost 6; bases outside the gene matches: 6. The CDR3 is 16 residues long. The V gene's germline CDR1 is SGHAT and CDR2 FQNNGV. CDR3 loop: CASSLELAGRTDTQYF. DNA of the CDR3: TGTGCCAGCAGCTTAGAACTAGCGGGGAGGACGGATACGCAGTATTTT.

The genes are TRBV2 and TRBJ2-3, with TRBD2 matching 12 bases. The CDR3 covers 15 residues. The J segment lost 3 bases and the V segment lost 6 bases, leaving 4 bases of the junction unmatched. Germline V gene data show CDR1 as SNHLY and CDR2 as FYNNEI. CDR3 DNA: TGTGCCAGCAGGGCCACTAGCGGGGGGACAGATACGCAGTATTTT. It translates to CASRATSGGTDTQYF.

The rearrangement uses TRBV5-5 and TRBJ2-2; 8 bases align to TRBD2. CDR1 and CDR2 (germline): SGHKS, YYEKEE (reference sequence). V shed 3 bases and J 4 bases; nucleotides not matched to a gene: 5. The CDR3 runs to 15 residues. The CDR3 region has the DNA TGTGCCAGCAGCTCGGAGGGGACTAGCACCGGGGAGCTGTTTTTT. This gives the protein CASSSEGTSTGELFF. Variable domain in full (rest from reference TRBV5-5 and TRBJ2-2): DAGVTQSPTHLIKTRGQQVTLRCSPISGHKSVSWYQQVLGQGPQFIFQYYEKEERGRGNFPDRFSARQFPNYSSELNVNALLLGDSALYLCASSSEGTSTGELFFGEGSRLTVL.

The chain couples TRBV5-6 to TRBJ2-5, with 9 nucleotides matching TRBD2. Per the germline V gene, CDR1 is SGHDT and CDR2 is YYEEEE. This CDR3 is built from 17 residues. V shed 4 bases, J shed 5 bases, and the junction held 15 bases outside the gene matches. This chain's CDR3 is CASSPIITSGPGETQYF. The CDR3 DNA is TGTGCCAGCAGCCCTATAATTACTAGCGGGCCTGGGGAGACCCAGTACTTC.

The rearrangement uses TRBV28 and TRBJ1-5; TRBD1 matches at 9 bases. The V segment lost 1 base and the J segment 7 bases; nucleotides outside the gene matches: 8. The CDR3 has 16 residues. Germline values: CDR1 MDHEN, CDR2 SYDVKM. The CDR3 region has the DNA TGTGCCAGCAGTTTATTCGGGACAGGGACGCGGCAGCCCCAGCATTTT. Residues: CASSLFGTGTRQPQHF.

This sequence joins TRBV5-4 and TRBJ2-1; 9 bases match TRBD2. This CDR3 region has 16 residues. After removal of 0 bases from V and 10 bases from J, the junction contained 11 bases not matched to a gene. Germline V CDR1 and CDR2: SGHNT, YYREEE (reference sequence). CDR3 residues: CASSLVAGGLNLEQFF. In nucleotides, the CDR3 is TGTGCCAGCAGCTTGGTTGCGGGGGGGCTAAATTTAGAGCAGTTCTTC.

The CDR3 region is CASSPTPRTGLENQPQHF. Written as DNA, the CDR3 is TGTGCCAGCAGCCCCACTCCCCGCACAGGGTTGGAGAATCAGCCCCAGCATTTT. The J gene is TRBJ1-5, the V gene TRBV7-3, with D maybe TRBD1 (6 bases). The V gene lost 5 bases and the J gene lost 4 bases, with 24 bases spanning the gap. The CDR3 loop spans 18 amino acids. Germline values: CDR1 SGHTA, CDR2 FQGTGA.

V usage is TRBV5-1 and J usage is TRBJ2-3; 7 bases line up with TRBD2. Germline V gives CDR1 SGHRS, CDR2 YFSETQ. This CDR3 region has 16 residues. The trim removed 0 bases at V and 2 bases at J, leaving 6 bases unmatched. CDR3 protein: CASSLAPRGVTDTQYF. Written as DNA, the CDR3 is TGCGCCAGCAGCTTGGCCCCCCGGGGGGTCACAGATACGCAGTATTTT.

The chain combines TRBV29-1 with TRBJ2-1; 14 bases are shared with TRBD2. Germline values: CDR1 SQVTM, CDR2 ANQGSEA. V lost 3 bases to trimming and J lost 12 bases; unmatched junction nucleotides: 4. This CDR3 has 13 residues. The CDR3 reads CSVEWTSGGLQFF. CDR3 nucleotide sequence: TGCAGCGTTGAGTGGACTAGCGGGGGGTTGCAGTTCTTC.

The table lists this clone with a few counts. The chain uses TRBV6-1 and TRBJ2-3; TRBD1 agrees at 9 bases. The V segment lost 2 bases and the J segment 4 bases; nucleotides outside the gene matches: 7. The germline CDR1 and CDR2 sequences are MNHNS and SASEGT. The CDR3 loop spans 16 amino acids. CDR3 DNA: TGTGCCAGCAGTGAACATGGACAGGGGAGTGCAGATACGCAGTATTTT. It specifies CASSEHGQGSADTQYF.

The chain combines TRBV5-1 with TRBJ1-1; 8 bases fit TRBD1. CDR1 and CDR2 (germline): SGHRS, YFSETQ. This CDR3 region has 14 residues. V lost 10 bases, J lost 1 base, and 9 bases stayed unmatched. The CDR3 coding sequence is TGCGCCTGCCGAACCGGGACAGGGAACACTGAAGCTTTCTTT. It specifies CACRTGTGNTEAFF.